This T cell receptor beta chain stems from a study of cytomegalovirus exposure and HLA in healthy donors. PCR amplification relied on 60 Vbeta primers (plus 13 Jbeta primers). Profiled with immunoSEQ multiplex PCR; TCRdb holds only in-frame clones, not every one. The repertoire includes 70,000 to 80,000 clones, more than 75% of them detected once, and 1.9% sits in the top ten. Trimming stripped 5 bases from V and 2 bases from J, with 10 bases between. Germline V CDR1 and CDR2: LNHDA, SQIVND (reference sequence). This CDR3 is 13 amino acids long. The chain couples TRBV19 to TRBJ2-7; D may be TRBD1 (5 bases). The sequence was collected from a young man in good health and CMV-seronegative. Material for sequencing was PBMCs. CDR3: CASSFTGAYEQYF. The CDR3 region has the DNA TGTGCCAGTAGTTTCACAGGTGCCTACGAGCAGTACTTC.